This T cell receptor beta chain was recorded in a study of response to subunit inactivated influenza vaccine. This clonotype has ten or more counts. No antigen is known for it. The CDR3 spans 14 residues. Trimming shortened V by 3 bases and J by 6 bases, and 12 bases separated the two germline ends. CDR1 SNHLY and CDR2 FYNNEI come from the germline V gene. In TCRdb, the RT-PCR reads were re-called with MiXCR into one record per CDR3 protein. The sample carries approximately 300,000 distinct CDR3 sequences, roughly 22% recorded once. Study-wide results and caveats: The authors proposed limited new T cell recruitment per seasonal influenza vaccination.

Specimen: PBMCs from blood, collected approximately 22 months after vaccination. The rearrangement links TRBV2 to TRBJ2-1; D remains unclear. The clonotype was recovered from a man aged 45 to 70 who received an inactivated influenza vaccine. In nucleotides, the CDR3 is TGTGCCAGCAGTGAGGAACTCTCTTCCAATGAGCAGTTCTTC. This encodes CASSEELSSNEQFF.